This T cell receptor beta chain was captured by sequencing in a study of cytotoxic CD8 clonotypes in ibrutinib-treated CLL. At the level of the study: For this cohort, patients were ten to eleven relapsed/refractory and under 16 treatment-naive, while roughly 17 were IGHV unmutated. Response sampling came at median 12 months of treatment, ranging about 6 to 40 months. Study-level points and caveats: Sampling times differed between sustained-remission and progressing patients. The study found baseline clonality above age-matched healthy donors, tracking circulating CD8+ T-cell counts.

The germline V gene has CDR1 SQVTM and CDR2 ANQGSEA. The CDR3 consists of 16 residues. V dropped 0 bases and J dropped 2; count of bases not matched to a gene: 9. Data came from immunoSEQ multiplex PCR; TCRdb stores just in-frame clones and leaves some out. Of 130,000 or so clones in the sample, 79% are singletons; the top ten hold 10% to 15%. On this clone: Its antigen is currently unknown.

This specimen consisted of PBMCs, obtained after 12 months of ibrutinib treatment. The TCR comes from a human donor with chronic lymphocytic leukemia. The V gene is TRBV29-1, the J gene TRBJ2-5, with 7 bases identical to TRBD1. The CDR3 coding sequence is TGCAGCGTTGAAGATGGATGGTACAGGGGACAAGAGACCCAGTACTTC. Protein product: CSVEDGWYRGQETQYF.